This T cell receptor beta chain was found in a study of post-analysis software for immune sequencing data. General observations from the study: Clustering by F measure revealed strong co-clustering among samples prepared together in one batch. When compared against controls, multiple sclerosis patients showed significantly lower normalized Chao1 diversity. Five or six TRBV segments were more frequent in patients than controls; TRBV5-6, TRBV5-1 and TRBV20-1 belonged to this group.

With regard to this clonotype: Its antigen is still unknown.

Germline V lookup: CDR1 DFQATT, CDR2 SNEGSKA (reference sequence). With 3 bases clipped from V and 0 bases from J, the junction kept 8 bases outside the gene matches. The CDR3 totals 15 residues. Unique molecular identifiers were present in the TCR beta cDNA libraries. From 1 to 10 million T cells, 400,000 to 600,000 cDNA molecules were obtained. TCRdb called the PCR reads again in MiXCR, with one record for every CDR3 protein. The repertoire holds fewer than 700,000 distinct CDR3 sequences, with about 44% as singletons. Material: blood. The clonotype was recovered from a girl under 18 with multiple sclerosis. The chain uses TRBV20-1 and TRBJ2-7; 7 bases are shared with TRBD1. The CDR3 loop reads CSASDGQANSYEQYF. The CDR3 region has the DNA TGCAGTGCTAGTGATGGACAGGCGAACTCCTACGAGCAGTACTTC.